The next 32 T cell receptor beta chains were all read from a single sample in a study of spatial heterogeneity in lung cancer. TCRdb re-analysed the 5' RACE reads in MiXCR, keeping a single row per CDR3 protein. Of 15,000 to 20,000 distinct CDR3 sequences in the sample, approximately 6.8% were seen once. Time point indicated: blood at routine non-recurrence follow-up after resection. Sequenced material: PBMCs, taken at follow-up. The origin of the receptors is a male donor with early-stage non-small cell lung cancer.

This clonotype was picked up many times. The chain combines TRBV29-1 with TRBJ2-3; D not resolved. Germline CDR1 SQVTM, CDR2 ANQGSEA. V was trimmed by 5 bases and J by 6 bases, leaving 9 bases between them. CDR3 size: 11 residues. Written as DNA, the CDR3 is TGCAGCGTTTTGGCAGTCGATACGCAGTATTTT. Amino acids: CSVLAVDTQYF.

The chain carries TRBV2 and TRBJ1-5, with D perhaps TRBD1 (5 bases). Germline V gene lookup returns CDR1 SNHLY and CDR2 FYNNEI. This CDR3 is built from 15 residues. Trimming took off 3 bases at V and 1 base at J, with 10 bases between the two ends. The CDR3 DNA follows: TGTGCCAGCAGTGAGGGAGGGGCGAGCAATCAGCCCCAGCATTTT. It codes for CASSEGGASNQPQHF.

This clonotype was seen at least ten times. The chain joins TRBV5-1 to TRBJ2-7; 11 bases align to TRBD2. The germline V gene encodes CDR1 SGHRS and CDR2 YFSETQ. V lost 1 base and J lost 3; bases outside the gene matches: 0. The CDR3 is made up of 14 amino acids. CDR3 loop: CASSLTSGSYEQYF. CDR3 nucleotides: TGCGCCAGCAGCTTGACTAGCGGGAGCTACGAGCAGTACTTC.

This clonotype showed up many times. V usage is TRBV12-3 or TRBV12-4 and J usage is TRBJ2-2; the D is unclear. CDR3 length: 14 residues. V was cut by 6 bases and J by 0 bases, with 8 bases left in between. The CDR3 DNA is TGTGCCAGCAGGGGGATATCGAACACCGGGGAGCTGTTTTTT. It specifies CASRGISNTGELFF.

This clonotype was seen at least ten times. The chain links TRBV20-1 to TRBJ2-4; D uncertain. Germline V gene data show CDR1 as DFQATT and CDR2 as SNEGSKA (reference sequence). V was cut by 1 base and J by 0 bases, with 7 bases left in between. CDR3 size: 14 residues. Here the CDR3 reads CSARGHLAKNIQYF. The CDR3 coding sequence is TGCAGTGCTAGAGGGCACTTAGCCAAAAACATTCAGTACTTC.

This rearrangement joins TRBV7-9 to TRBJ1-5; D is possibly TRBD1 (6 bases). Germline assignment: CDR1 SEHNR and CDR2 FQNEAQ (reference sequence). CDR3 length: 22 residues. The V end lost 0 bases, the J end lost 0 bases, and 27 bases lay between the germline ends. In DNA form, the CDR3 reads TGTGCCAGCAGCTTAGCTAAAGTTCTACCCGTACAGGGCCCCTATAGCAATCAGCCCCAGCATTTT. Encoded protein: CASSLAKVLPVQGPYSNQPQHF.

This rearrangement joins TRBV7-2 to TRBJ2-4; D is uncertain. This CDR3 has 16 amino acids. The germline gives CDR1 SGHTA, CDR2 FQGNSA. V gave up 2 bases and J gave up 0 bases, with 11 bases separating them. This CDR3 reads CASSLFVAGAKNIQYF. CDR3 sequence (DNA): TGTGCCAGCAGCTTATTTGTGGCTGGAGCCAAAAACATTCAGTACTTC.

This clonotype occurred many times. This chain connects TRBV12-3 or TRBV12-4 to TRBJ2-1, with 10 bases matching TRBD2. CDR3 length: 15 amino acids. The V gene end was trimmed by 5 bases and the J gene end by 4 bases; junction bases not matched to a gene: 5. For the CDR3, the DNA is TGTGCCAGCAGTGTCACTAGCGGGGATTACAATGAGCAGTTCTTC. Its protein product is CASSVTSGDYNEQFF.

Many counts were recorded for this clonotype. This chain connects TRBV5-1 to TRBJ2-1; D call uncertain. Deletions cut 6 bases from V and 0 bases from J, with 16 bases between. Germline CDR1 SGHRS, CDR2 YFSETQ. The CDR3 loop spans 16 amino acids. The CDR3 DNA is TGCGCCAGCACCCCCTTCCCTTTGAGCTCCTACAATGAGCAGTTCTTC. The encoded protein is CASTPFPLSSYNEQFF.

This clonotype was detected many times. The chain joins TRBV7-2 to TRBJ1-2; D might be TRBD1 (6 bases). Trimming stripped 5 bases from V and 6 bases from J, with 16 bases between. The CDR3 covers 14 residues. Germline CDR1 SGHTA, CDR2 FQGNSA. CDR3 in DNA: TGTGCCAGCAGCCGACCGCGTGGGGGCAATGGCTACACCTTC. Translating it yields CASSRPRGGNGYTF.

This clonotype has a count of ten or more. This chain links TRBV7-2 with TRBJ2-7, with a possible D match to TRBD2 (5 bases). Trimming removed 6 bases from V and 3 bases from J, with 18 bases in between. Germline V gives CDR1 SGHTA, CDR2 FQGNSA. The CDR3 covers 15 residues. The CDR3 reads CASSDLAGAHYEQYF. For the CDR3, the DNA is TGTGCCAGCAGTGACTTGGCGGGCGCCCACTACGAGCAGTACTTC.

This CDR3 reads CASGSTDTQYF. The CDR3 nucleotides are TGTGCCAGCGGGAGCACAGATACGCAGTATTTT. The chain joins TRBV6-6 to TRBJ2-3, with unresolved D. The ends were cut back, 8 bases at V and 0 bases at J, with 3 bases in the middle. Germline V gene lookup returns CDR1 MNHNY and CDR2 SVGAGI (reference sequence). The CDR3 sequence is 11 residues long.

This clonotype is labeled as medium-sized (0.01 to 0.1%). The chain couples TRBV15 to TRBJ2-7; D is perhaps TRBD2 (7 bases). CDR1 is LNHNV, CDR2 YYDKDF, per germline (reference sequence). CDR3 length: 14 amino acids. Trimming took 2 bases from V and 3 from J, leaving 11 bases between them. CDR3 residues: CATSRQRDNYEQYF. The DNA for the CDR3 is TGTGCCACCAGCAGACAGCGGGACAACTACGAGCAGTACTTC.

The chain recombines TRBV23-1 with TRBJ2-7; D uncertain. TRBV23-1 is labeled an ORF, and its function is uncertain. Trimming left V 11 bases short and J 3 bases short, with 5 bases between. The CDR3 runs to 9 residues. The CDR3: CAGYYEQYF. The CDR3 DNA is TGCGCCGGCTACTACGAGCAGTACTTC.

The rearrangement joins TRBV7-9 to TRBJ2-1; 16 positions agree with TRBD2. This CDR3 comprises 19 residues. The V gene's germline CDR1 is SEHNR and CDR2 FQNEAQ (reference sequence). V lost 5 bases, J lost 2 bases, and 9 bases stayed unmatched. CDR3 in amino acids: CASSPGTSGRAGAYNEQFF. The CDR3 bases are TGTGCCAGCAGCCCGGGGACTAGCGGGAGGGCCGGCGCCTACAATGAGCAGTTCTTC.

This clonotype was counted many times. The CDR3 bases are TGCAGCGCCGGAGGTACCCTCCCGGATACGCAGTATTTT. Translated, it gives CSAGGTLPDTQYF. The chain joins TRBV29-1 to TRBJ2-3; a possible D gene is TRBD2 (5 bases). CDR3 size: 13 residues. The germline CDR1 and CDR2 sequences are SQVTM and ANQGSEA. V shed 7 bases and J shed 6 bases, with 17 bases lying between them.

This clonotype was recorded many times. The chain joins TRBV28 to TRBJ1-5; a possible D gene is TRBD1 (6 bases). CDR1 is MDHEN and CDR2 is SYDVKM in the germline V gene. Trimming cost V 7 bases and J 5 bases, with 21 bases left between them. The CDR3 loop spans 16 amino acids. Written as DNA, the CDR3 is TGTGCCAGCACCTCGATGCACCCAAACAGGGATCAGCCCCAGCATTTT. Translation: CASTSMHPNRDQPQHF.

This clonotype has at least ten counts. The rearrangement uses TRBV29-1 and TRBJ2-7; D not resolved. V was shortened by 6 bases and J by 2 bases, with 8 bases between the two germline ends. Germline CDR1 SQVTM, CDR2 ANQGSEA. CDR3 length: 11 amino acids. CDR3 coding DNA: TGCAGCGTAAGGGAACCCTACGAGCAGTACTTC. It specifies CSVREPYEQYF.

This clonotype was counted many times. V usage is TRBV2 and J usage is TRBJ1-2; D is possibly TRBD1 (5 bases). The CDR3 loop spans 14 amino acids. CDR1 is SNHLY, CDR2 FYNNEI, per germline. The ends were cut back, 7 bases at V and 3 bases at J, with 15 bases in the middle. The CDR3 region is CASKPGGAYYGYTF. The CDR3 nucleotides read TGTGCCAGCAAACCGGGAGGGGCCTACTATGGCTACACCTTC.

This clonotype was found a few times. The CDR3 spells CASSSPGLAGVRTDTQYF. The CDR3 bases are TGTGCCAGCAGCTCGCCGGGACTAGCGGGAGTCCGCACAGATACGCAGTATTTT. The J gene is TRBJ2-3, the V gene TRBV5-4; 14 bases are shared with TRBD2. Germline CDR1 SGHNT, CDR2 YYREEE (reference sequence). The junction had 7 bases not matched to a gene; V was cut back by 3 bases and J by 1 base. The CDR3 is 18 residues long.

The J gene is TRBJ2-3, the V gene TRBV6-2 or TRBV6-3; D is unclear. The CDR3 has 12 residues. The ends were cut back, 2 bases at V and 9 bases at J, with 9 bases in the middle. CDR1 is MNHEY and CDR2 is SVGEGT in the germline V gene. The CDR3 DNA is TGTGCCAGCAGTTACCCGGATCCGACGCAGTATTTT. Translating gives CASSYPDPTQYF.

This clonotype was recorded many times. V usage is TRBV7-6 and J usage is TRBJ1-2, with D tentatively TRBD1 (6 bases). CDR1 is SGHVS, CDR2 FNYEAQ, per germline. The CDR3 has 14 residues. Deletions cut 5 bases from V and 0 bases from J, with 10 bases between. The CDR3 loop reads CASSRDTANYGYTF. The CDR3 DNA is TGTGCCAGCAGCCGGGACACAGCTAACTATGGCTACACCTTC.

At least ten counts were recorded for this clonotype. The rearrangement uses TRBV28 and TRBJ1-2; 7 nucleotides align to TRBD1. The CDR3 runs to 16 residues. CDR1 MDHEN and CDR2 SYDVKM come from the germline V gene. The J segment lost 4 bases and the V segment lost 3 bases, leaving 11 bases of the junction unmatched. CDR3 in amino acids: CASSLGSPQGVYGYTF. The CDR3 DNA follows: TGTGCCAGCAGTTTGGGGTCGCCCCAGGGGGTCTATGGCTACACCTTC.

This clonotype was recorded at least ten times. The V gene is TRBV28, the J gene TRBJ2-5, with 9 bases matching TRBD2. The J segment lost 2 bases and the V segment lost 11 bases, leaving 21 bases of the junction unmatched. Germline loops: CDR1 MDHEN, CDR2 SYDVKM. The CDR3 is made up of 18 amino acids. Written as DNA, the CDR3 is TGTGCCCGCGCCAATGACCGAGGGGCGGGAGGGCCTCAAGAGACCCAGTACTTC. This codes for CARANDRGAGGPQETQYF.

The table lists this clonotype with many counts. This chain joins TRBV6-1 and TRBJ2-5, with 12 bases lining up with TRBD2. V lost 4 bases and J lost 2; bases outside the gene matches: 8. The CDR3 has 17 amino acids. The V gene's germline CDR1 is MNHNS and CDR2 SASEGT. The CDR3 protein is CASSGGLAGRIQETQYF. Here the CDR3 DNA reads TGTGCCAGCAGTGGCGGACTAGCGGGACGAATTCAAGAGACCCAGTACTTC.

This clonotype was found many times. The chain links TRBV4-3 to TRBJ2-2; D may correspond to TRBD1 or TRBD2 (5 bases each). The CDR3 runs to 18 residues. Germline V gene sequence: CDR1 LGHNA, CDR2 YSLEER. The V and J ends lost 1 base and 3 bases respectively, with 18 bases between them. The CDR3 sequence: CASSQVGPVGTDTGELFF. In DNA form, the CDR3 reads TGCGCCAGCAGCCAAGTCGGCCCTGTAGGGACGGACACCGGGGAGCTGTTTTTT.

This clonotype appeared a few times. This chain uses TRBV7-6 with TRBJ2-1, with unresolved D. Germline V gene sequence: CDR1 SGHVS, CDR2 FNYEAQ. CDR3 length: 13 amino acids. Trimming cost V 2 bases and J 2 bases, with 4 bases left between them. CDR3 sequence reads: CASSLNTYNEQFF. CDR3 DNA: TGTGCCAGCAGCTTAAACACCTACAATGAGCAGTTCTTC.

This sequence joins TRBV19 and TRBJ2-3; D possibly uses TRBD1 or TRBD2 (5 bases each). With 4 bases removed from V and 2 bases from J, the gap between germline ends came to 13 bases. The CDR3 runs to 15 residues. Germline CDR1 reads LNHDA; CDR2 reads SQIVND (reference sequence). Here the CDR3 reads CASSKRRGLTDTQYF. The CDR3 DNA sequence: TGTGCCAGTAGTAAACGACGGGGCCTCACAGATACGCAGTATTTT.

There are many counts of this clonotype. The chain links TRBV9 to TRBJ2-3, with D maybe TRBD2 (5 bases). V lost 2 bases and J lost 4, with 11 bases in between. The CDR3 covers 14 residues. CDR1 and CDR2 (germline): SGDLS, YYNGEE. For the CDR3, the DNA is TGTGCCAGCAGCGTGGACTTAGAGGCAGATACGCAGTATTTT. Translating it yields CASSVDLEADTQYF.

At least ten counts were recorded for this clonotype. The chain employs TRBV11-3 and TRBJ1-1; unclear D gene. The V and J ends lost 5 bases and 3 bases respectively, with 10 bases between them. Germline V gene data show CDR1 as SGHNT and CDR2 as YENEEA. The CDR3 contains 13 residues. The CDR3 reads CASSQAIDTEAFF. As DNA, the CDR3 is TGTGCCAGCAGCCAGGCGATTGACACTGAAGCTTTCTTT.

This clonotype was found many times. The chain joins TRBV20-1 to TRBJ2-3; D could derive from TRBD1 or TRBD2 (5 bases each). Germline CDR1 reads DFQATT; CDR2 reads SNEGSKA (reference sequence). V lost 6 bases and J lost 2, with 12 bases in between. The CDR3 extends over 13 amino acids. The CDR3 sequence: CSAVGTATDTQYF. DNA for the CDR3: TGCAGTGCAGTCGGGACCGCCACAGATACGCAGTATTTT.

This clonotype was seen repeatedly, ten times or more. In DNA form, the CDR3 reads TGTGCCAGCAGTCGCACCGGGACAGTCTATAATTCACCCCTCCACTTT. It yields the protein CASSRTGTVYNSPLHF. The rearrangement uses TRBV6-6 and TRBJ1-6; 7 bases are shared with TRBD1. The germline V gene has CDR1 MNHNY and CDR2 SVGAGI (reference sequence). The CDR3 loop spans 16 amino acids. Unmatched junction bases numbered 7, after V lost 5 bases and J lost 3 bases.